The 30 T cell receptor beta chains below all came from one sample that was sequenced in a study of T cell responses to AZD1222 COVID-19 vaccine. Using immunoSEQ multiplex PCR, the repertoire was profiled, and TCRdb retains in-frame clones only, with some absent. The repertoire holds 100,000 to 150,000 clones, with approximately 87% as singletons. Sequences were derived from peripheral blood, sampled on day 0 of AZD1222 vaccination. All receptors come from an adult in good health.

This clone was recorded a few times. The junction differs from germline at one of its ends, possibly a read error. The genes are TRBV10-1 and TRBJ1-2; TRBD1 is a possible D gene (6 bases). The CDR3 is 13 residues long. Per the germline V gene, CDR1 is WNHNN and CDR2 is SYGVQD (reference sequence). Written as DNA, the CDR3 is TGCGCCAGCAATCGGACAGTCCCCCGATTGAGGTGCTTC. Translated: CASNRTVPRLRCF.

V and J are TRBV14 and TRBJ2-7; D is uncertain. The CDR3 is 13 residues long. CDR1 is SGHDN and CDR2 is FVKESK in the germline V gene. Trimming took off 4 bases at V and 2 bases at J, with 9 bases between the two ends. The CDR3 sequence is CASSRGPAYEQYF. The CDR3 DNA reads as TGTGCCAGCAGCCGTGGACCAGCCTACGAGCAGTACTTC.

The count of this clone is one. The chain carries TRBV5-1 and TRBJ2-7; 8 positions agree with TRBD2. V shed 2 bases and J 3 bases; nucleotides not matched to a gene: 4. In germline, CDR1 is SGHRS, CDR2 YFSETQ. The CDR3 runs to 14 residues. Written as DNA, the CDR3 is TGCGCCAGCAGCTTTGGCGGGGGGAACTACGAGCAGTACTTC. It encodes CASSFGGGNYEQYF.

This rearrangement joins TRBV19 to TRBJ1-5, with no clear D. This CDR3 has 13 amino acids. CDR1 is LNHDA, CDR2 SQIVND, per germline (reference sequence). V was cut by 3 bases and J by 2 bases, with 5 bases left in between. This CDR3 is CASSMLRNQPQHF. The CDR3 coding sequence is TGTGCCAGTAGTATGCTCCGCAATCAGCCCCAGCATTTT.

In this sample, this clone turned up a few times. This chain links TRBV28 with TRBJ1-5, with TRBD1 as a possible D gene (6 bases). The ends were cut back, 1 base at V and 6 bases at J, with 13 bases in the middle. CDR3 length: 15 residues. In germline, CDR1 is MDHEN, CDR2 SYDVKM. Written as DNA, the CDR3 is TGTGCCAGCAGTTTATACGGACAGCCGGGTCAGCCCCAGCATTTT. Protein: CASSLYGQPGQPQHF.

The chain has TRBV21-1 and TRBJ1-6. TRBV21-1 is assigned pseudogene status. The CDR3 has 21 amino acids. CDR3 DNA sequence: TGTGCCAGCAGCTCTCAACATTCTTTAGGGGGAGGGCCTTGGGAGAATTCACCCCTCCACTTT. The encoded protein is CASSSQHSLGGGPWENSPLHF.

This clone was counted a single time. Written as DNA, the CDR3 is TGTGCCAGCAGCCAAGGGGGGGGCCTTTCCTACGAGCAGTACTTC. Encoded protein: CASSQGGGLSYEQYF. The rearrangement uses TRBV3-1 (or the pseudogene TRBV3-2) and TRBJ2-7; D is possibly TRBD2 (7 bases). This CDR3 is built from 15 residues. Germline V CDR1 and CDR2: LGHDT, YNNKEL (reference sequence). Trimming cost V 1 base and J 1 base, with 11 bases left between them.

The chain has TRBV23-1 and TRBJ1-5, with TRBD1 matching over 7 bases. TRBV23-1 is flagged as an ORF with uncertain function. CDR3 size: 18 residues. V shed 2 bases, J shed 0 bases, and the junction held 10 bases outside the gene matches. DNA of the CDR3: TGCGCCAGCAGTCAAAGACAGGGTAGGCAGTATAGCAATCAGCCCCAGCATTTT. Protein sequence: CASSQRQGRQYSNQPQHF.

Here the CDR3 reads CAWSVGPGQGNQPQHF. The DNA for the CDR3 is TGTGCCTGGAGTGTCGGACCGGGACAGGGGAATCAGCCCCAGCATTTT. V usage is TRBV30 and J usage is TRBJ1-5; TRBD1 agrees at 10 bases. Losses at the gene ends were 0 bases for V and 4 bases for J; bases not matched to a gene: 6. The CDR3 length is 16 residues. The V gene's germline CDR1 is GTSNPN and CDR2 SVGIG (reference sequence).

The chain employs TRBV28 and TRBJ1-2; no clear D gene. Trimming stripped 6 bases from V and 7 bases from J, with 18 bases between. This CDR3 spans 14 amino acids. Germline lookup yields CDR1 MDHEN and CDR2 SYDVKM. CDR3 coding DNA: TGTGCCAGCAGAACCGGGTCCCAAGGCGGTGGCTACACCTTC. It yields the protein CASRTGSQGGGYTF.

CDR3 residues: CASSPRTGGYGEQFF. The CDR3 coding sequence is TGTGCCAGCAGCCCTAGGACAGGGGGCTACGGTGAGCAGTTCTTC. The chain uses TRBV28 and TRBJ2-1; 11 positions match TRBD1. This CDR3 has 15 residues. CDR1 and CDR2 from the germline V gene are MDHEN and SYDVKM. The V and J ends lost 6 bases and 9 bases, in that order; junction bases with no gene match: 10.

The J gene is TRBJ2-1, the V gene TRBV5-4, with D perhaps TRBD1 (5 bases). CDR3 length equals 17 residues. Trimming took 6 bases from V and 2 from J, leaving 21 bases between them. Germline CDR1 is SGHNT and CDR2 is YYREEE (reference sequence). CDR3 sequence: CASTKTASTLAYNEQFF. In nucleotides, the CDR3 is TGTGCCAGCACGAAGACAGCGTCCACCCTAGCCTACAATGAGCAGTTCTTC.

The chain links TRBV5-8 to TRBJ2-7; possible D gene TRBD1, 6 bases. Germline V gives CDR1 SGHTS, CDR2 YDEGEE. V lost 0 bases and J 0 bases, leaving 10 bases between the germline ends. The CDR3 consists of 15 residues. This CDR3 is CASSLAGHRSYEQYF. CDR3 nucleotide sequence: TGTGCCAGCAGCTTGGCGGGACACCGCTCCTACGAGCAGTACTTC.

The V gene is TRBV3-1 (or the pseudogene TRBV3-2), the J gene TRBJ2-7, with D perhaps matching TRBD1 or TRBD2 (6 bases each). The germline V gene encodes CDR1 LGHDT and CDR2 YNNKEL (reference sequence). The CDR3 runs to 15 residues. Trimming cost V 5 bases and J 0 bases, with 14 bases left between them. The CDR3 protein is CASSGGRGPSYEQYF. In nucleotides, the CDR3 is TGTGCCAGCAGCGGGGGGCGAGGCCCCTCCTACGAGCAGTACTTC.

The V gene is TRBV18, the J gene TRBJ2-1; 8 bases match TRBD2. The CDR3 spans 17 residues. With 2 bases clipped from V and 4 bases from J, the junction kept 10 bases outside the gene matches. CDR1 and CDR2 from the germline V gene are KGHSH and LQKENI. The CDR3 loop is CASSPVQLAENYNEQFF. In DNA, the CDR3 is TGTGCCAGCTCACCAGTACAACTAGCGGAAAATTACAATGAGCAGTTCTTC.

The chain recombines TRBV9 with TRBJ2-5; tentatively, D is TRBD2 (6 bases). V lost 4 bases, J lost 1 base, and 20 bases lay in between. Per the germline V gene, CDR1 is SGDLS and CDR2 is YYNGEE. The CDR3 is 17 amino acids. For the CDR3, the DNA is TGTGCCAGCAGCACCCCAGGAGGGGCGGGCCCCCAAGAGACCCAGTACTTC. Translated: CASSTPGGAGPQETQYF.

The CDR3 loop reads CASSLADGLLRADTQYF. In DNA, the CDR3 is TGTGCCAGCAGCTTAGCGGACGGCCTCCTGCGGGCAGATACGCAGTATTTT. The J gene is TRBJ2-3, the V gene TRBV11-2; maybe TRBD2 (5 bases). V lost 1 base and J lost 4, with 18 bases in between. Germline CDR1 SGHAT, CDR2 FQNNGV. This CDR3 comprises 17 residues.

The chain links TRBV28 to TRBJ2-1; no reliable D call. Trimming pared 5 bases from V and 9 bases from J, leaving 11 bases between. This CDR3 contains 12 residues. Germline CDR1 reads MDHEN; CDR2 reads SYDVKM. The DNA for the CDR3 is TGTGCCAGCAGTCCACTAATCGCTGAGCAGTTCTTC. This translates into CASSPLIAEQFF.

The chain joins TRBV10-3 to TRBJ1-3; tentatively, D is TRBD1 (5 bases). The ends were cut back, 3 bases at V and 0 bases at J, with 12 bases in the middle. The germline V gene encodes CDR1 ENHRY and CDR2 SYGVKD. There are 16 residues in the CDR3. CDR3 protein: CAISDGRGGSGNTIYF. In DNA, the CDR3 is TGTGCCATCAGTGACGGTCGGGGGGGCTCTGGAAACACCATATATTTT.

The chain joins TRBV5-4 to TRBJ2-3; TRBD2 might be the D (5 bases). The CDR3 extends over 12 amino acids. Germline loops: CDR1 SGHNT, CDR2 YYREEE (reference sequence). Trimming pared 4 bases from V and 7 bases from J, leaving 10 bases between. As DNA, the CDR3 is TGTGCCAGCAGCCCGGACTCATATACGCAGTATTTT. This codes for CASSPDSYTQYF. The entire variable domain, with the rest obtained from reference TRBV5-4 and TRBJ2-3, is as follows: ETGVTQSPTHLIKTRGQQVTLRCSSQSGHNTVSWYQQALGQGPQFIFQYYREEENGRGNFPPRFSGLQFPNYSSELNVNALELDDSALYLCASSPDSYTQYFGPGTRLTVL.

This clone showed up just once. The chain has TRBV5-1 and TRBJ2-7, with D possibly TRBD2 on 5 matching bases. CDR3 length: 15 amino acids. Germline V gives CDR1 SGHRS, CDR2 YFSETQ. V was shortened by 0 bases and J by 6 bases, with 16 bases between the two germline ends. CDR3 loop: CASSLVPAGPGEQYF. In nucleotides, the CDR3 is TGCGCCAGCAGCTTGGTTCCGGCGGGCCCTGGCGAGCAGTACTTC.

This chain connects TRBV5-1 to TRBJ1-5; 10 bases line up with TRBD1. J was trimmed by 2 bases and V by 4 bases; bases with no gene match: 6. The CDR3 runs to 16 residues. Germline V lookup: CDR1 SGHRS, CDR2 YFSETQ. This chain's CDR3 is CASSPTGTGGNQPQHF. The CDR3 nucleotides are TGCGCCAGCAGCCCGACCGGGACAGGGGGCAATCAGCCCCAGCATTTT.

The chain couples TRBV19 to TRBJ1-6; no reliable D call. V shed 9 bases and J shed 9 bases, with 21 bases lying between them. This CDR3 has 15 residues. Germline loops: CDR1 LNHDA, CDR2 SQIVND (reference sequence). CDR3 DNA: TGTGCCAGCAGACCCACGCTGGGTGAAACTTCACCCCTCCACTTT. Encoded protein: CASRPTLGETSPLHF.

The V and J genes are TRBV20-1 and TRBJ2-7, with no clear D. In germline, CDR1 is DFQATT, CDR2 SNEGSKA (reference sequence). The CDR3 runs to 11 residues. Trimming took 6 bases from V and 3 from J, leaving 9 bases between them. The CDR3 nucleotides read TGCAGTGCATCGGCAGTCTACGAGCAGTACTTC. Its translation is CSASAVYEQYF.

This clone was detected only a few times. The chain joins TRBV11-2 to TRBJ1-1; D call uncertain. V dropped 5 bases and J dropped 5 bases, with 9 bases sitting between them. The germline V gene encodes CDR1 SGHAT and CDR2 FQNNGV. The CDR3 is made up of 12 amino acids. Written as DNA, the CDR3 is TGTGCCAGCAGCCCAGATCGGACTGAAGCTTTCTTT. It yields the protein CASSPDRTEAFF.

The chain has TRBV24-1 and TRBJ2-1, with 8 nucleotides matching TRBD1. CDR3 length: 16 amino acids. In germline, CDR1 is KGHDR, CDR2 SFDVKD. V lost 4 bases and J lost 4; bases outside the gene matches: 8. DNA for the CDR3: TGTGCCACCAGTGACCCGACAGGGGTGGGGTACAATGAGCAGTTCTTC. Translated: CATSDPTGVGYNEQFF.

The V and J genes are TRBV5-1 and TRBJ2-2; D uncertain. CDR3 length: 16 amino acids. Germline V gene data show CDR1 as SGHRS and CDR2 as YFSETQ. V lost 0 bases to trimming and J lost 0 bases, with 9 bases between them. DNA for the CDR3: TGCGCCAGCAGCTTGGCCGTAACCGCGAACACCGGGGAGCTGTTTTTT. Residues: CASSLAVTANTGELFF.

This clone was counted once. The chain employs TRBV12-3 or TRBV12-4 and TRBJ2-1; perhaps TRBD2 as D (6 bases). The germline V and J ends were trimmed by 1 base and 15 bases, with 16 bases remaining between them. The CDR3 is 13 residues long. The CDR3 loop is CASSLDPGAGPFF. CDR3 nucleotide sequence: TGTGCCAGCAGTTTAGATCCCGGAGCGGGTCCGTTCTTC.

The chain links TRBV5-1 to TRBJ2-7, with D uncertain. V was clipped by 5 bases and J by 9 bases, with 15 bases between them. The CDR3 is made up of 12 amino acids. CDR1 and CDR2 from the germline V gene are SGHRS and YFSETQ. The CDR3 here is CASRIPDFGQYF. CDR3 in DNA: TGCGCCAGCAGGATCCCTGACTTTGGGCAGTACTTC.

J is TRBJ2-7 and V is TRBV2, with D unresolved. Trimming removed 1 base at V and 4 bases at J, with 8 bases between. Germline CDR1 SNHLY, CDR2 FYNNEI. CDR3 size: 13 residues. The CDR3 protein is CASSEERTYEQYF. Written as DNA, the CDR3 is TGTGCCAGCAGTGAAGAAAGAACATACGAGCAGTACTTC.